The TCR beta chain described here comes from a study of T cells in Graves' hyperthyroidism and ophthalmopathy. Amplified TCR beta CDR3 regions came from RNA transcripts. The HTBI primer set was used in a first-round RT-PCR of the TCR CDR3. MiXCR was run by TCRdb on the multiplex PCR reads, yielding one entry per CDR3 protein. The sample shows hundreds of thousands of distinct CDR3 sequences, approximately 13% of them seen only once. Looked up from germline, CDR1 is DFQATT and CDR2 is SNEGSKA (reference sequence). CDR3 length: 15 residues. V lost 6 bases to trimming and J lost 2 bases; unmatched junction nucleotides: 9. This clonotype was observed many times. In patients aged 18 to 65, hyperthyroidism was newly diagnosed, with duration under 2 months.

The sample was blood. The J gene is TRBJ1-3, the V gene TRBV20-1; 8 bases align to TRBD1. This TCR was recovered from a woman younger than 35 with Graves' hyperthyroidism. The CDR3 nucleotides are TGCAGTGCCGTAAGACCGGACAGGGCTGGAAACACCATATATTTT. It is translated as CSAVRPDRAGNTIYF.